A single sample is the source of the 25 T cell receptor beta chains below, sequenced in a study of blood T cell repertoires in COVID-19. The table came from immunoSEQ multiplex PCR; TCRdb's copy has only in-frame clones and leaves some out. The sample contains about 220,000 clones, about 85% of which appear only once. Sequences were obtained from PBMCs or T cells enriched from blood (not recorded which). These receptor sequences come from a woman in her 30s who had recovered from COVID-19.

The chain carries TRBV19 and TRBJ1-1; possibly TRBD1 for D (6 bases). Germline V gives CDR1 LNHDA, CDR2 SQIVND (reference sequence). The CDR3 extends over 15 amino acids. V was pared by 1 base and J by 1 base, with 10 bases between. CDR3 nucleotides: TGTGCCAGTAGTATAGCGCAGGGGCAGAACACTGAAGCTTTCTTT. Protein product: CASSIAQGQNTEAFF.

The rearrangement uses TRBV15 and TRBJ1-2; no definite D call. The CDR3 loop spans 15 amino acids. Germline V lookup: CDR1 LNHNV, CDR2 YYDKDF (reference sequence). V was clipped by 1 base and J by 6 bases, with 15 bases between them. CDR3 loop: CATSRAFSPRDGYTF. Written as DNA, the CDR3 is TGTGCCACCAGCAGAGCCTTTAGTCCGAGGGATGGCTACACCTTC. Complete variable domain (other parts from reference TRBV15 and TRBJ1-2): DAMVIQNPRYQVTQFGKPVTLSCSQTLNHNVMYWYQQKSSQAPKLLFHYYDKDFNNEADTPDNFQSRRPNTSFCFLDIRSPGLGDTAMYLCATSRAFSPRDGYTFGSGTRLTVV.

CDR3 nucleotides: TGTGCCAGCAGCTCCCCCGGAGCCTACGAGCAGTACTTC. Translation gives CASSSPGAYEQYF. The chain is built from TRBV7-9 and TRBJ2-7; no definite D call. The germline gives CDR1 SEHNR, CDR2 FQNEAQ (reference sequence). Trimming shortened V by 4 bases and J by 2 bases, and 9 bases separated the two germline ends. This CDR3 comprises 13 residues.

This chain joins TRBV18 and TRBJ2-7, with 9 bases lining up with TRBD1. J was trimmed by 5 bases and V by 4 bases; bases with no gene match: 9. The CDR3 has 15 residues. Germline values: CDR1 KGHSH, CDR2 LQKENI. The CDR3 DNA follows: TGTGCCAGCTCACGACCGGGACAGGGAAGGCACGAGCAGTACTTC. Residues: CASSRPGQGRHEQYF.

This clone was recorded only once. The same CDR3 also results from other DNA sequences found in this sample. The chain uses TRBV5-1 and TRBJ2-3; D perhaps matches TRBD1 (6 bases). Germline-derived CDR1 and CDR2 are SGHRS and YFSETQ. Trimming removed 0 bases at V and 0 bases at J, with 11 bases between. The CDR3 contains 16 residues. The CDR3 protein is CASSLGTVPSTDTQYF. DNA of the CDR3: TGCGCCAGCAGCTTGGGGACAGTTCCTAGCACAGATACGCAGTATTTT.

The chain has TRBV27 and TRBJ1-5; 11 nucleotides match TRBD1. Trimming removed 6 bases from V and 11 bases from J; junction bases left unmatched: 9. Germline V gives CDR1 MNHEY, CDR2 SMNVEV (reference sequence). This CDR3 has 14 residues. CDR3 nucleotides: TGTGCCAGCAGCCGGACAGGGGGCGAAGCCGCCCAGCATTTT. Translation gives CASSRTGGEAAQHF.

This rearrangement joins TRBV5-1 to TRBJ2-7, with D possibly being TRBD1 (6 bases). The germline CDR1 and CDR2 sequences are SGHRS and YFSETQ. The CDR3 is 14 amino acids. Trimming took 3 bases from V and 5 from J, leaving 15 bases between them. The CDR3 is CASSWLPNRDEQYF. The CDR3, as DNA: TGCGCCAGCAGCTGGCTGCCAAACAGGGACGAGCAGTACTTC.

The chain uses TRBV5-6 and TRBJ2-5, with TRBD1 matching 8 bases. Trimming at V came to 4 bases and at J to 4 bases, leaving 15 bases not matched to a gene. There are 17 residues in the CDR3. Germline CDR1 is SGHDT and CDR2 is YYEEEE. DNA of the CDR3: TGTGCCAGCAGCCCGGGTACAGGGGGTCAGCAGGGAGAGACCCAGTACTTC. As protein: CASSPGTGGQQGETQYF.

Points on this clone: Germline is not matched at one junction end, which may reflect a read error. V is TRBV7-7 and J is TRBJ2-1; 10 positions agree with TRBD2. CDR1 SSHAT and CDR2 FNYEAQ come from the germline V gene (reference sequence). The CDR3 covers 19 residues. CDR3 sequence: CASSPLLAGDLKTVGKQFF. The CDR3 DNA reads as TGTGCTAGCAGCCCCCTCCTAGCGGGGGACTTAAAAACTGTTGGAAAGCAGTTCTTC.

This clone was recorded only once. The CDR3 nucleotides read TGTGCCAGCAGCCAAGATCAGGGGAGTGAGCAGTTCTTC. This sequence encodes CASSQDQGSEQFF. V and J are TRBV4-2 and TRBJ2-1; D is possibly TRBD1 (6 bases). There are 13 residues in the CDR3. V dropped 0 bases and J dropped 9 bases, with 9 bases sitting between them. Germline assignment: CDR1 LGHNA and CDR2 YNFKEQ.

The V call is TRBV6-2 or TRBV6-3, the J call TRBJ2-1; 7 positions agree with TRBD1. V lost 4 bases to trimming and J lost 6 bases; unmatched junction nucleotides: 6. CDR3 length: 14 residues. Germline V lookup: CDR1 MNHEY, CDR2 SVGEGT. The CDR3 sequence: CASSSTGFGNEQFF. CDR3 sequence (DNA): TGTGCCAGCAGTTCGACAGGGTTTGGCAATGAGCAGTTCTTC.

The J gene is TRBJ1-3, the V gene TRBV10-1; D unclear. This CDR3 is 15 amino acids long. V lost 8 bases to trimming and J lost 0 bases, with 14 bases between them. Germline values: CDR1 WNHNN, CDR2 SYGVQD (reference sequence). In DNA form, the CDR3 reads TGCGCCAGCTCCTACGACACGTACTCTGGAAACACCATATATTTT. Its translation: CASSYDTYSGNTIYF.

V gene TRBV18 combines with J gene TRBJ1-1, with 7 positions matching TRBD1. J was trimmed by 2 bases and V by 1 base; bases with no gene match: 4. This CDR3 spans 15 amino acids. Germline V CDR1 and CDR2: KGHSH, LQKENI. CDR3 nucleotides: TGTGCCAGCTCACCACGGACAGGCGGCAACACTGAAGCTTTCTTT. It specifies CASSPRTGGNTEAFF.

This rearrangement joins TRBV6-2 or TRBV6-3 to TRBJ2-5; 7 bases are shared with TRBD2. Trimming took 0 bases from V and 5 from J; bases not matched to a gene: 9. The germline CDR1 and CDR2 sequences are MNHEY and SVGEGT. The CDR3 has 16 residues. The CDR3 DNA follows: TGTGCCAGCAGTTACTCGGTGCGGGGGAGTCGGGAGACCCAGTACTTC. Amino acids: CASSYSVRGSRETQYF.

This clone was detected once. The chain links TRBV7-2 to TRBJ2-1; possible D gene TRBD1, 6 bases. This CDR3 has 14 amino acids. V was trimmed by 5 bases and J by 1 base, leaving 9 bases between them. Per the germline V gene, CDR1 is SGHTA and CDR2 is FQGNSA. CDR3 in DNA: TGTGCCAGCAGCCCGACAGGTTCCTACAATGAGCAGTTCTTC. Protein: CASSPTGSYNEQFF.

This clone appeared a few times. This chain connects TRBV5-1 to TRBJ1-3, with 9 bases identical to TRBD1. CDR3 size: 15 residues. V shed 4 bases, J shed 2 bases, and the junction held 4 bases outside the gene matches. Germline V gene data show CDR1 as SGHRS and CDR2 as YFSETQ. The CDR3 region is CASSAGQGTGNTIYF. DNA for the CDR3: TGCGCCAGCAGCGCGGGACAGGGCACTGGAAACACCATATATTTT.

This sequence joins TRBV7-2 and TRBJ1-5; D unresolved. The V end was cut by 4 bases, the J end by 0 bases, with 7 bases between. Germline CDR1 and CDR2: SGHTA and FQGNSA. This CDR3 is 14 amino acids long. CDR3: CASSYRSSNQPQHF. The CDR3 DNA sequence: TGTGCCAGCAGCTATAGATCTAGCAATCAGCCCCAGCATTTT.

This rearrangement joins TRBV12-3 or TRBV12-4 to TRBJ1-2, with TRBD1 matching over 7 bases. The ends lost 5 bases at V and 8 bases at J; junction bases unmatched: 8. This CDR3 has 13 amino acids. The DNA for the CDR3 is TGTGCCAGCAGTCGAAGACAGGGAAGAGGCTACACCTTC. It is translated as CASSRRQGRGYTF.

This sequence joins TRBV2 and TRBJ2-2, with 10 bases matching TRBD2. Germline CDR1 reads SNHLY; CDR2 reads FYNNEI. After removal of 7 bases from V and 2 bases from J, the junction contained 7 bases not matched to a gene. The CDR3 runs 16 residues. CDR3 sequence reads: CASNPLAGTNTGELFF. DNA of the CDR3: TGTGCCAGCAACCCACTAGCGGGGACTAACACCGGGGAGCTGTTTTTT.

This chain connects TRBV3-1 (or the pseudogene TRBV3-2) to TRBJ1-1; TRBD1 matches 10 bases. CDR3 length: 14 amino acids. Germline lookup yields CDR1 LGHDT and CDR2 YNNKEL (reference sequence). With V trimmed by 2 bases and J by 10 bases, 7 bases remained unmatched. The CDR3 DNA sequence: TGTGCCAGCAGCCAAACCGGGACAGGGGAACCAGCTTTCTTT. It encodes CASSQTGTGEPAFF.

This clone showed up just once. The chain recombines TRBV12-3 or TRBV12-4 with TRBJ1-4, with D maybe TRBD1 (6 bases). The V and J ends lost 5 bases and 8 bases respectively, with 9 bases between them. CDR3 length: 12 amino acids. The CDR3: CASSGQGEKLFF. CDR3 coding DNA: TGTGCCAGCAGTGGTCAGGGGGAAAAACTGTTTTTT.

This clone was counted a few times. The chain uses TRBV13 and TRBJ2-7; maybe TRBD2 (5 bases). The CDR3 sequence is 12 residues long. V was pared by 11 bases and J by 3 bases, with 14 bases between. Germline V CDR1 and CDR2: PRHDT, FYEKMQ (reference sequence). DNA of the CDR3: TGTGCCCGATATGGACTGCACTACGAGCAGTACTTC. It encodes CARYGLHYEQYF. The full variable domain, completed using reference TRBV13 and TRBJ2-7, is AAGVIQSPRHLIKEKRETATLKCYPIPRHDTVYWYQQGPGQDPQFLISFYEKMQSDKGSIPDRFSAQQFSDYHSELNMSSLELGDSALYFCARYGLHYEQYFGPGTRLTVT.

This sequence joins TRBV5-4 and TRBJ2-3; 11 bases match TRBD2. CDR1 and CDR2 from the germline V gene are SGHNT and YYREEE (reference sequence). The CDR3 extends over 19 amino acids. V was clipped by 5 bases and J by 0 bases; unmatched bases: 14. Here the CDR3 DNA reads TGTGCCAGCAGACCCCCCACTAGCGGGGGCACTTCTAGCACAGATACGCAGTATTTT. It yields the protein CASRPPTSGGTSSTDTQYF.

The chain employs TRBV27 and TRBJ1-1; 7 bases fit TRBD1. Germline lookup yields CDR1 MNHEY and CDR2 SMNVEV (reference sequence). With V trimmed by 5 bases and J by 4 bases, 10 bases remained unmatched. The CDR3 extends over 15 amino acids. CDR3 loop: CASSRFDREGTEAFF. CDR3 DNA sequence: TGTGCCAGCAGTAGATTTGACAGGGAAGGCACTGAAGCTTTCTTT.

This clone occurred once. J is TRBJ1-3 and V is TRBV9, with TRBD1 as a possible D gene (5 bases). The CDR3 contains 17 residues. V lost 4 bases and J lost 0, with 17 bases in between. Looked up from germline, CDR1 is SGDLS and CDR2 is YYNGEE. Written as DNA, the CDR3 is TGTGCCAGCAGCCCCCGGGGGGTTAGAGGCTCTGGAAACACCATATATTTT. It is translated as CASSPRGVRGSGNTIYF.